This T cell receptor (beta chain) was profiled in a study of T cells after yellow fever vaccination. Universal primer sites and UMIs were introduced during 5'RACE template-switching synthesis of TCR cDNA. TCRdb re-called the 5' RACE reads through MiXCR, storing one row per CDR3 protein. The sample has under 200,000 distinct CDR3 sequences; 9.5% to 11% are singletons. This clonotype has more than one count but fewer than ten. No antigen is known for it. This CDR3 contains 14 residues. The germline gives CDR1 MNHNY, CDR2 SVGAGI (reference sequence). Trimming took off 7 bases at V and 0 bases at J, with 12 bases between the two ends. Study-wide findings and caveats: Though it reached lower strength, the secondary response hit its peak faster, day 5 versus 15. Highly abundant clonotypes carried over from the bulk population could end up in FACS-sorted repertoires as contaminants. A small proportion of clonotypes was detected in both the CD4 and CD8 compartments.

This receptor was obtained from a man aged 18-30 years who received the YFV17D yellow fever vaccine. The chain recombines TRBV6-6 with TRBJ1-1, with D unclear. The specimen was CD8+ T cells sorted from PBMCs, collected 15 days after the yellow fever booster vaccination. The CDR3 is CASIETLMNTEAFF. CDR3 in DNA: TGTGCCAGCATCGAGACTCTTATGAACACTGAAGCTTTCTTT.